This TCR beta chain is drawn from a study of early T cells in non-severe SARS-CoV-2 infection. Study-wide results and limits: Matching results from VDJdb favored anti-spike CD8 responses, leaving private and CD4 specificities undetected.

The TCR library protocol attached unique molecular identifiers to the individual cDNA molecules. TCRdb analysed the 5' RACE reads with MiXCR anew, one entry per CDR3 protein. The sample includes about 72,000 distinct CDR3 sequences, roughly 9.1% of them seen just once. Trimming took 8 bases from V and 1 from J, leaving 17 bases between them. In germline, CDR1 is SGHTA, CDR2 FQGNSA. The CDR3 runs 15 residues. A note on this clonotype: Its antigen is currently unknown.

The TCR was taken from an adult who was a healthcare worker with PCR-confirmed SARS-CoV-2 infection or an uninfected control (not recorded which). The chain has TRBV7-2 and TRBJ2-5; the D gene is possibly TRBD2 (6 bases). Input material: whole blood. The CDR3 protein is CASDRGLAPQETQYF. The CDR3 DNA sequence: TGTGCCAGCGATAGGGGCCTAGCGCCCCAAGAGACCCAGTACTTC.